Listed below are T cell receptor beta chains from one sample, sequenced in a study of shared clonotypes between healthy human individuals. The table came from immunoSEQ multiplex PCR; TCRdb's copy has only in-frame clones and leaves some out. The table includes about 750,000 clones, nearly 95% detected once. Sequenced: naive CD8+ T cells sorted from blood. Every receptor here comes from a man aged 25-45 years in good health. Both conserved end residues are part of each CDR3. Each record gives: J gene, D gene, V gene, CDR3 protein. A D gene is named only where the DNA matches it firmly.

TRBJ1-1 | - | TRBV7-9 | CASSLQGLNTEAFF
TRBJ2-1 | TRBD2 | TRBV29-1 | CSVAGLAGFYNEQFF
TRBJ2-7 | TRBD2 | TRBV7-8 | CASSLLGRSSSYEQYF
TRBJ2-1 | TRBD1 | TRBV19 | CASSTGTGNNEQFF
TRBJ1-1 | - | TRBV9 | CASSDTISEAFF
TRBJ2-1 | - | TRBV18 | CASSLTGLPIPNEQFF
TRBJ2-7 | - | TRBV29-1 | CSVRPGPSYEQYF
TRBJ1-1 | - | TRBV14 | CASSQFKVREGNTEAFF
TRBJ1-1 | - | TRBV18 | CASSPVGNTEAFF
TRBJ2-1 | - | TRBV11-2 | CASSRPLAEQFF
TRBJ2-5 | - | TRBV9 | CASSVDRLGETQYF
TRBJ2-4 | - | TRBV5-1 | CASSPVLGRQNIQYF
TRBJ1-2 | TRBD1 | TRBV9 | CASSGTGGGGYGYTF
TRBJ1-5 | - | TRBV10-2 | CASSERNQPQHF
TRBJ2-7 | TRBD1 | TRBV28 | CASSLVGDRGPEQYF
TRBJ2-7 | TRBD2 | TRBV5-5 | CASSSASGSRYEQYF
TRBJ2-7 | - | TRBV9 | CASSPTGELPLEQYF
TRBJ1-1 | - | TRBV7-9 | CASILNTEAFF
TRBJ1-3 | TRBD1 | TRBV25-1 | CASSHGTDSGNTIYF
TRBJ2-1 | TRBD2 | TRBV11-2 | CASSLEGGLAFGEQFF
TRBJ2-1 | - | TRBV2 | CASSAQGFRNEQFF
TRBJ2-7 | TRBD2 | TRBV7-9 | CASSLTSGRSDYEQYF
TRBJ2-7 | - | TRBV4-1 | CASSQGDVYEQYF
TRBJ2-7 | - | TRBV7-9 | CASSLGSGSSVYEQYF
TRBJ2-1 | TRBD1 | TRBV19 | CASSMTGQGHRSSYNEQFF
TRBJ2-7 | - | TRBV7-8 | CASSVWSQSSYEQYF
TRBJ2-7 | - | TRBV7-8 | CASSLVGLYEQYF
TRBJ2-3 | - | TRBV9 | CASSTSRLGTDTQYF
TRBJ2-1 | - | TRBV7-3 | CASSDSGYNEQFF
TRBJ2-1 | - | TRBV7-9 | CASSHASERAYNEQFF
TRBJ1-2 | TRBD1 | TRBV27 | CASRTTGMDGYTF
TRBJ2-7 | - | TRBV11-2 | CASSLMGAAREQYF
TRBJ2-4 | - | TRBV4-3 | CASSQDTAKNIQYF
TRBJ2-5 | - | TRBV7-8 | CASSLTDRLQETQYF
TRBJ1-4 | - | TRBV25-1 | CASSDPRESNEKLFF
TRBJ2-2 | - | TRBV6-5 | CASSRVGPGELFF
TRBJ2-7 | TRBD1 | TRBV10-3 | CAAGGIYEQYF
TRBJ1-4 | TRBD1 | TRBV7-6 | CASSLADRPNEKLFF
TRBJ2-1 | - | TRBV14 | CASSQDAGSGYNEQFF
TRBJ2-1 | TRBD2 | TRBV6-1 | CASSEGSRTSGSVRFF
TRBJ2-1 | TRBD2 | TRBV13 | CASSPGLAGGAHYNEQFF
TRBJ2-2 | - | TRBV29-1 | CSVDQGQAGELFF
TRBJ2-1 | TRBD2 | TRBV7-9 | CASSPRQREGNEQFF
TRBJ1-4 | - | TRBV7-2 | CASSPTRNSEEKLFF
TRBJ2-7 | TRBD2 | TRBV4-3 | CASSQVTSGSHEQYF
TRBJ2-1 | - | TRBV7-9 | CASSLALEASSYNEQFF
TRBJ2-6 | TRBD2 | TRBV9 | CASSTGLVSSGANVLTF